The 28 T cell receptor beta chains in this list originate from one sample, sequenced in a study of T cell clonotyping in hematopoietic cell transplantation. TCRdb's copy holds only in-frame clones and misses some; the assay was immunoSEQ multiplex PCR. The sample yields 10,000 to 15,000 clones, 65% to 80% seen once. Source: peripheral blood mononuclear cells, taken 180 days after allogeneic stem cell transplant. Receptor source: a male patient over 55 who had an allogeneic stem cell transplant from an unrelated donor, so the T cells may come from the graft donor. Some clones in this sample may be carry-over from other donors' samples.

The chain combines TRBV5-1 with TRBJ1-2; 7 bases match TRBD1. J was trimmed by 6 bases and V by 0 bases; bases with no gene match: 5. Germline V gives CDR1 SGHRS, CDR2 YFSETQ. The CDR3 loop spans 14 amino acids. CDR3 region: CASSLGQGVDGYTF. CDR3 nucleotides: TGCGCCAGCAGCTTGGGACAGGGCGTTGATGGCTACACCTTC. The variable domain in full, completed from reference TRBV5-1 and TRBJ1-2, reads KAGVTQTPRYLIKTRGQQVTLSCSPISGHRSVSWYQQTPGQGLQFLFEYFSETQRNKGNFPGRFSGRQFSNSRSEMNVSTLELGDSALYLCASSLGQGVDGYTFGSGTRLTVV.

In the case of this clone: This is likely a read error, given that the CDR3 carries no conserved phenylalanine or tryptophan at its end. The chain uses TRBV6-1 and TRBJ2-7, with D possibly matching TRBD2 (7 bases). V was clipped by 3 bases and J by 5 bases, with 17 bases between them. The germline V gene has CDR1 MNHNS and CDR2 SASEGT. The CDR3 loop spans 15 amino acids. The CDR3 is CASSEVGGAVNEQYL. The CDR3, as DNA: TGTGCCAGCAGTGAGGTGGGGGGGGCCGTCAACGAGCAGTACCTC.

The rearrangement joins TRBV19 to TRBJ2-5; D is unresolved. CDR1 and CDR2 (germline): LNHDA, SQIVND (reference sequence). The length of the CDR3 is 13 residues. Trimming removed 7 bases from V and 5 bases from J, with 14 bases in between. The DNA for the CDR3 is TGTGCCAGTACCCCCCCCCGACGGGAGACCCAGTACTTC. Its translation: CASTPPRRETQYF.

The chain employs TRBV9 and TRBJ2-5; TRBD2 matches at 13 bases. V shed 3 bases, J shed 5 bases, and the junction held 13 bases outside the gene matches. The CDR3 runs 18 residues. Germline V gives CDR1 SGDLS, CDR2 YYNGEE. CDR3 DNA: TGTGCCAGCAGCGCAACTACTAGCGGGGGGGCCGCTGGGGAGACCCAGTACTTC. It yields the protein CASSATTSGGAAGETQYF.

The J gene is TRBJ1-2, the V gene TRBV28, with 11 bases lining up with TRBD1. CDR1 MDHEN and CDR2 SYDVKM come from the germline V gene. V trimming: 3 bases; J trimming: 7 bases; junction bases outside the gene matches: 1. There are 13 residues in the CDR3. This chain's CDR3 is CASSLDRGLGYTF. CDR3 bases: TGTGCCAGCAGTTTGGACAGGGGGCTTGGCTACACCTTC.

The chain carries TRBV4-1 and TRBJ2-7, with a tentative D call TRBD2 (5 bases). V dropped 0 bases and J dropped 2 bases, with 14 bases sitting between them. CDR1 MGHRA and CDR2 YSYEKL come from the germline V gene. This CDR3 region has 16 residues. CDR3 nucleotide sequence: TGCGCCAGCAGCCAAGACCCGGGATCAGATACCTACGAGCAGTACTTC. Amino acids: CASSQDPGSDTYEQYF.

CDR3 nucleotides: TGTGCCAGCAGCCAGGGACTAGCGGATACCTACGAGCAGTACTTC. As protein: CASSQGLADTYEQYF. The genes are TRBV7-6 and TRBJ2-7; 11 bases match TRBD2. With 5 bases clipped from V and 2 bases from J, the junction kept 5 bases outside the gene matches. The CDR3 extends over 15 amino acids. CDR1 is SGHVS, CDR2 FNYEAQ, per germline.

The genes are TRBV6-6 and TRBJ1-5; D unresolved. The CDR3 runs to 13 residues. Deletions cut 0 bases from V and 6 bases from J, with 6 bases between. Germline CDR1 MNHNY, CDR2 SVGAGI (reference sequence). This chain's CDR3 is CASSYSNIQPQHF. The CDR3 region has the DNA TGTGCCAGCAGTTACTCGAACATTCAGCCCCAGCATTTT.

The chain combines TRBV6-6 with TRBJ2-7; D is ambiguous. The CDR3 is made up of 15 amino acids. The germline V gene has CDR1 MNHNY and CDR2 SVGAGI (reference sequence). V was pared by 2 bases and J by 5 bases, with 16 bases between. The CDR3 DNA is TGTGCCAGCAGTTACAGGGATCTCGCTGTCAACGAGCAGTACTTC. Its protein is CASSYRDLAVNEQYF.

This clone was counted a single time. A junction end diverges from the germline sequence, so it may reflect a read error. The gene calls are TRBV2 and TRBJ1-2; weak D call: TRBD1 (6 bases). CDR1 and CDR2 from the germline V gene are SNHLY and FYNNEI. The length of the CDR3 is 12 residues. The CDR3 spells CASSGIQGGRIF. For the CDR3, the DNA is TGTGCCAGCAGTGGAATACAGGGAGGCCGGATCTTC.

This rearrangement joins TRBV4-2 to TRBJ1-6, with a tentative D call TRBD1 (6 bases). CDR1 is LGHNA, CDR2 YNFKEQ, per germline. The CDR3 covers 15 residues. The V and J ends lost 0 bases and 10 bases respectively, with 13 bases between them. CDR3: CASSQETGSGSPLHF. Written as DNA, the CDR3 is TGTGCCAGCAGCCAAGAAACAGGGAGTGGATCACCCCTCCACTTT.

This clone appeared a few times. The chain employs TRBV6-1 and TRBJ1-2, with 9 bases matching TRBD1. The CDR3 spans 13 residues. Germline V gene lookup returns CDR1 MNHNS and CDR2 SASEGT. Germline trimming cut 2 bases from V and 14 bases from J; bases unmatched to any gene: 9. This chain's CDR3 is CASSELRDRVGTF. CDR3 DNA: TGTGCCAGCAGTGAACTCCGGGACAGGGTAGGGACCTTC.

The chain is built from TRBV5-6 and TRBJ2-7; 9 positions match TRBD1. Germline V CDR1 and CDR2: SGHDT, YYEEEE. The CDR3 totals 17 residues. V trimming: 1 base; J trimming: 2 bases; junction bases outside the gene matches: 10. In nucleotides, the CDR3 is TGTGCCAGCAGCTTGTATTGGGACAGGGTGAGGGCCTACGAGCAGTACTTC. Translated: CASSLYWDRVRAYEQYF. The entire variable domain, with the rest obtained from reference TRBV5-6 and TRBJ2-7, is as follows: DAGVTQSPTHLIKTRGQQVTLRCSPKSGHDTVSWYQQALGQGPQFIFQYYEEEERQRGNFPDRFSGHQFPNYSSELNVNALLLGDSALYLCASSLYWDRVRAYEQYFGPGTRLTVT.

This clone was seen more than once but under ten times. In DNA, the CDR3 is TGTGCCAGCAGTGAAATCAGGGAAGAGACCCAGTACTTC. Protein: CASSEIREETQYF. The rearrangement uses TRBV2 and TRBJ2-5, with a tentative D call TRBD1 (5 bases). Trimming removed 2 bases at V and 3 bases at J, with 7 bases between. This CDR3 is 13 amino acids long. The germline V gene encodes CDR1 SNHLY and CDR2 FYNNEI.

V usage is TRBV7-2 and J usage is TRBJ2-3; TRBD1 matches at 8 bases. V lost 5 bases to trimming and J lost 2 bases; unmatched junction nucleotides: 6. From germline, CDR1 is SGHTA and CDR2 FQGNSA. The length of the CDR3 is 15 residues. The CDR3 DNA follows: TGTGCCAGCAGCCCGACAGGGGTCCCCACAGATACGCAGTATTTT. This codes for CASSPTGVPTDTQYF.

J is TRBJ2-7 and V is TRBV25-1; 10 bases align to TRBD1. This CDR3 comprises 14 residues. Trimming removed 3 bases from V and 2 bases from J; junction bases left unmatched: 1. Per germline, CDR1 MGHDK and CDR2 SYGVNS. CDR3 protein: CASSEGTGAYEQYF. The CDR3 nucleotides are TGTGCCAGCAGTGAGGGGACAGGGGCCTACGAGCAGTACTTC.

This chain joins TRBV9 and TRBJ2-2; tentatively, D is TRBD1 (6 bases). CDR1 is SGDLS and CDR2 is YYNGEE in the germline V gene. Between the trimmed V and J ends, which lost 3 bases and 6 bases, there was a span of 18 bases. The length of the CDR3 is 16 residues. CDR3 nucleotides: TGTGCCAGCAGCGCGAGAGGGGGTATCTCGGCCGGGGAGCTGTTTTTT. This encodes CASSARGGISAGELFF. Full variable domain (missing parts from reference TRBV9 and TRBJ2-2): DSGVTQTPKHLITATGQRVTLRCSPRSGDLSVYWYQQSLDQGLQFLIQYYNGEERAKGNILERFSAQQFPDLHSELNLSSLELGDSALYFCASSARGGISAGELFFGEGSRLTVL.

The J gene is TRBJ2-5, the V gene TRBV19, with TRBD2 matching over 14 bases. The germline gives CDR1 LNHDA, CDR2 SQIVND (reference sequence). This CDR3 region has 15 residues. Trimming took 4 bases from V and 5 from J; bases not matched to a gene: 3. The CDR3 spells CASSKGLAGEETQYF. Here the CDR3 DNA reads TGTGCCAGTAGTAAGGGACTAGCGGGAGAGGAGACCCAGTACTTC.

This clone was found a few times. This sequence joins TRBV25-1 and TRBJ2-5; D gene ambiguous. With 0 bases removed from V and 4 bases from J, the gap between germline ends came to 12 bases. CDR3 length: 15 amino acids. The V gene's germline CDR1 is MGHDK and CDR2 SYGVNS. CDR3 loop: CASSEYWAESETQYF. The CDR3 bases are TGTGCCAGCAGTGAATATTGGGCAGAATCAGAGACCCAGTACTTC.

The gene calls are TRBV25-1 and TRBJ2-7; the D gene is possibly TRBD1 (6 bases). The ends were cut back, 6 bases at V and 4 bases at J, with 19 bases in the middle. This CDR3 comprises 15 residues. Germline V gene lookup returns CDR1 MGHDK and CDR2 SYGVNS. Written as DNA, the CDR3 is TGTGCCAGCAGCCTGGTAGCGTTAAGGGGGTACGAGCAGTACTTC. Translating it yields CASSLVALRGYEQYF.

This chain uses TRBV6-6 with TRBJ1-1; tentatively, D is TRBD1 (6 bases). CDR3 size: 15 residues. Looked up from germline, CDR1 is MNHNY and CDR2 is SVGAGI (reference sequence). V lost 6 bases and J 4 bases, leaving 18 bases between the germline ends. The CDR3 sequence: CASSSPGGRATEAFF. The CDR3 bases are TGTGCCAGCAGCTCCCCCGGGGGGCGGGCCACTGAAGCTTTCTTT.

The V and J genes are TRBV10-3 and TRBJ1-1; 7 bases match TRBD1. Trimming removed 4 bases from V and 4 bases from J; junction bases left unmatched: 3. The germline gives CDR1 ENHRY, CDR2 SYGVKD. CDR3 length: 13 amino acids. CDR3: CAISGQGGTEAFF. CDR3 in DNA: TGTGCCATCAGTGGGCAGGGGGGCACTGAAGCTTTCTTT.

CDR3 amino acids: CAGGQGVMRELFF. CDR3 DNA: TGTGCCGGCGGACAGGGGGTTATGAGGGAGCTGTTTTTT. The chain uses TRBV6-1 and TRBJ2-2; 10 positions agree with TRBD1. V dropped 11 bases and J dropped 9; count of bases not matched to a gene: 9. Germline loops: CDR1 MNHNS, CDR2 SASEGT. The CDR3 runs to 13 residues.

The V and J genes are TRBV5-6 and TRBJ2-7, with a weak D call TRBD2 (6 bases). Germline assignment: CDR1 SGHDT and CDR2 YYEEEE. The CDR3 consists of 14 residues. V lost 2 bases to trimming and J lost 1 base, with 10 bases between them. The CDR3 DNA reads as TGTGCCAGCAGCTTCGGGCGGGGTTCCTACGAGCAGTACTTC. This sequence encodes CASSFGRGSYEQYF.

This clone occurred a few times. The gene calls are TRBV2 and TRBJ1-6, with TRBD1 matching 10 bases. Losses at the gene ends were 5 bases for V and 8 bases for J; bases not matched to a gene: 6. Germline V gene data show CDR1 as SNHLY and CDR2 as FYNNEI. CDR3 length: 15 residues. CDR3 protein: CASSNRQGADSPLHF. CDR3 sequence (DNA): TGTGCCAGCAGTAACCGACAGGGGGCAGATTCACCCCTCCACTTT.

Concerning this clone itself: The germline gene is not matched at one end of the junction; a read error may be the cause. This chain connects TRBV28 to TRBJ2-7; 11 positions agree with TRBD1. CDR1 MDHEN and CDR2 SYDVKM come from the germline V gene. This CDR3 is built from 13 residues. The CDR3 DNA sequence: TGTGCCAGCAGTACCGGGACAGGGGGTGAGCGGTACTTC. Its protein is CASSTGTGGERYF.

V gene TRBV5-1 combines with J gene TRBJ2-3; 10 nucleotides align to TRBD2. CDR3 length: 18 residues. From germline, CDR1 is SGHRS and CDR2 YFSETQ. Unmatched junction bases numbered 11, after V lost 1 base and J lost 3 bases. The chain's CDR3 is CASSLLVGLAGDTDTQYF. The CDR3 DNA is TGCGCCAGCAGCTTGTTGGTAGGGCTAGCGGGAGATACAGATACGCAGTATTTT.

The chain couples TRBV27 to TRBJ2-1; tentative D call: TRBD2 (6 bases). This CDR3 contains 15 residues. Germline CDR1 MNHEY, CDR2 SMNVEV (reference sequence). The V gene lost 3 bases and the J gene lost 0 bases, with 9 bases spanning the gap. CDR3 coding DNA: TGTGCCAGCAGTTTCATAGCGGACTCCTACAATGAGCAGTTCTTC. As protein: CASSFIADSYNEQFF.